This T cell receptor (beta chain) was captured by sequencing in a study of blood T cells in healthy people across ages (dated by TCRdb to about 2015). About the full investigation: Template switching captured roughly one uniquely barcoded TCR beta cDNA molecule per two T cells in model experiments. Using deep sequencing normalized with unique cDNA molecular identifiers, the study measured how TCR beta repertoire diversity changes with age. Donors were grouped into four age groups: young (average about 15 years), middle-aged (about 38), aged (around 60) and long-lived (roughly 80). To avoid experimental bias, donors of different ages were randomly spread across the sequencing lanes. Two additional independent replicas of 1 million unique cDNA reads from the same blood draw were analyzed for two donors (one aged 18 to 29 and one aged 80 or older).

The method behind the library was 5' RACE. Sequencing used an Illumina HiSeq 2500. A second roughly 7 to 12 cycle PCR used a sample-barcoded 5' primer and a J-beta primer mix. A template-switch 5' adaptor carrying 12 random nucleotides introduced a unique molecular identifier onto each TCR beta cDNA molecule. At least 2.5 million CDR3-containing paired-end reads were obtained from each sample. The Mint cDNA synthesis kit, primed by a TRBC-specific oligonucleotide, was used to synthesize first-strand cDNA from all RNA. After uracil-DNA glycosylase treatment, a first 18-cycle PCR used universal primers M1SS and BC2_uni_R on all cDNA. The original pipeline was this. Normalization of each sample was performed by random selection of 1 million high-quality reads, each carrying a distinct molecular identifier. Reads with shared molecular identifiers were discarded instead of being binned into consensus sequences. MiTCR, run with a Q25 quality threshold and the strictest error-elimination algorithm, handled CDR3 identification, clonotype clustering and error correction. A nonparametric unseen species model using Euler transformation provided a lower-bound estimate of total TCR beta diversity. The public reads were quality trimmed at Q25 with fastp and then assembled into clones with MiXCR by TCRdb, keeping productive beta chains. Every distinct CDR3 protein forms one entry, paired with its most common genes and DNA. The V and J calls were determined by TCRdb, not by the authors. Present in this sample are roughly 900,000 distinct CDR3 sequences, 40% to 60% of which were seen just once. Roughly 13% of the sample is held by the ten biggest clonotypes.

Broader findings and caveats from the paper: Observed TCR beta diversity per million T cells fell roughly linearly with age, and a significant reduction was already apparent by age roughly 40. Compared with the aged group, more naive CD4+ T cells, fewer expanded clones and increased TCR diversity were shown by the long-lived group, suggesting age selection. There was a strong correlation between observed TCR beta diversity and the percentage of naive T cells measured by flow cytometry. Estimates of total diversity based on one million sequenced T cells were considered lower bounds and underestimates. Because the CMV infection status of the donors was unknown, age-related changes in expanded clonotypes may potentially have been confounded. Bulk unsorted PBMC profiling prevented conclusive comparison of naive and antigen-experienced compartments.

Compared with germline, V lacks 0 bases and J lacks 0 bases; bases without a gene match: 4. The CDR3 measures 17 amino acids from cysteine to phenylalanine. This entry keeps only the CDR3 DNA: 51 bases, framed from base 1. CDR1 SGHTA and CDR2 FQGTGA are derived from the germline V gene. Concerning this clonotype: Its antigen is still unknown. The sample holds no much larger clone one base away, and base qualities are not on file.

The 39 donors, aged 6 to 90 years, were systemically healthy Caucasian individuals from Russia. About 10 milliliters of peripheral blood were collected from each donor into EDTA-treated Vacutainer tubes. Ficoll-Paque density-gradient centrifugation was used to isolate PBMCs, with at least 7 million obtained per sample. Total RNA was extracted from PBMCs with Trizol reagent, with at least 5.5 micrograms obtained per sample. Naive CD45RAhigh/CD27high T cell percentages were measured by flow cytometry on a PBMC aliquot from every donor. The sample comprised blood. The receptor was isolated from a man aged 25-45 years in good health. Rearrangement joined TRBV7-3 to TRBJ2-3; 9 of the junction bases match TRBD2. The CDR3 corresponds to CASSLTSGGHSTDTQYF. The DNA reads as follows: TGTGCCAGCAGCTTAACTAGCGGGGGCCACAGCACAGATACGCAGTATTTT. Here the CDR3 is joined to the reference TRBV7-3 and TRBJ2-3 genes, and the full variable domain is: GAGVSQTPSNKVTEKGKYVELRCDPISGHTALYWYRQSLGQGPEFLIYFQGTGAADDSGLPNDRFFAVRPEGSVSTLKIQRTERGDSAVYLCASSLTSGGHSTDTQYFGPGTRLTVL.